This T cell receptor (beta chain) was identified in a study of blood T cell repertoires in COVID-19. Study as a whole: Italy, Spain and the United States were the sources of the convalescent and acute COVID-19 samples.

Sequencing was performed with immunoSEQ multiplex PCR; in TCRdb, only in-frame clones are kept and a portion is missing. The sample has more than 85,000 clones, approximately 89% seen once. The germline gives CDR1 SGHTA, CDR2 FQGNSA. The CDR3 loop spans 15 amino acids. V shed 2 bases and J 4 bases; nucleotides not matched to a gene: 5. The source material was peripheral blood. This clonotype was obtained from a human donor in a cohort sampled during active COVID-19. This chain connects TRBV7-2 to TRBJ1-2, with 9 bases that match TRBD1. CDR3 bases: TGTGCCAGCAGCTTATTCTCGGGACAGGGCTATGGCTACACCTTC. This translates into CASSLFSGQGYGYTF.